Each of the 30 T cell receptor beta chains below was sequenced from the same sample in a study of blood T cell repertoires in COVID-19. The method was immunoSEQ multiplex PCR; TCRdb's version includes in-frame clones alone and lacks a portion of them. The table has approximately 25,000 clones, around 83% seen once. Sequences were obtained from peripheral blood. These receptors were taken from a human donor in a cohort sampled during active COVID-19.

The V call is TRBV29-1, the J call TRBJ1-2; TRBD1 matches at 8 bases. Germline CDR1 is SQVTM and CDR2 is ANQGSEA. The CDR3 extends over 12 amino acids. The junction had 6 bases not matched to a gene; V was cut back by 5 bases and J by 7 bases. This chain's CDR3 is CSVSTGEGGYTF. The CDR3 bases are TGCAGCGTTTCGACAGGGGAGGGTGGCTACACCTTC.

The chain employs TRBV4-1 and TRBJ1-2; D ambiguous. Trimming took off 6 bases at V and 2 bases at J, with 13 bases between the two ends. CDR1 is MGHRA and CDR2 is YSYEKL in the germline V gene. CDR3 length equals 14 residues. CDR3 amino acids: CASRYLPGNYGYTF. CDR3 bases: TGCGCCAGCAGATATCTCCCAGGAAACTATGGCTACACCTTC.

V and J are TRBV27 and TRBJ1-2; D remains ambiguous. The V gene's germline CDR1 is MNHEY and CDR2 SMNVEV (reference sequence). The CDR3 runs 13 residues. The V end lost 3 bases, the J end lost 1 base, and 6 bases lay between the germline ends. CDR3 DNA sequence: TGTGCCAGCAGTTTGGCTCGTAACTATGGCTACACCTTC. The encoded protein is CASSLARNYGYTF.

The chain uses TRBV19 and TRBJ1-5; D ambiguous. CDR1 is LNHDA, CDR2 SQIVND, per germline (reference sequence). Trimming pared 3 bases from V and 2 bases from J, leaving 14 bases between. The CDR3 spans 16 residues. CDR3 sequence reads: CASSIFEGFGNQPQHF. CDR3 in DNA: TGTGCCAGTAGTATCTTTGAGGGTTTCGGCAATCAGCCCCAGCATTTT.

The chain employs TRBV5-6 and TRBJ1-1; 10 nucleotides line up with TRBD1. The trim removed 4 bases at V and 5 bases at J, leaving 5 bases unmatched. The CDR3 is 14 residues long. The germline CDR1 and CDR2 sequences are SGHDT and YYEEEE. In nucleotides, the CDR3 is TGTGCCAGCAGCGGGACAGGGGTGCTGACTGAAGCTTTCTTT. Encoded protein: CASSGTGVLTEAFF.

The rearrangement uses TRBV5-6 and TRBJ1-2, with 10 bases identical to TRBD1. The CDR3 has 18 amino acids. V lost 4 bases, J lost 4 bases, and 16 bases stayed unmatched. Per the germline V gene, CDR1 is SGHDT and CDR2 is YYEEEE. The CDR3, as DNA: TGTGCCAGCAGCCCAGACAGGGGGCGCGGGGGAGGTTTCTATGGCTACACCTTC. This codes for CASSPDRGRGGGFYGYTF. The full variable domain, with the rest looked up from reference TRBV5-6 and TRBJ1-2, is DAGVTQSPTHLIKTRGQQVTLRCSPKSGHDTVSWYQQALGQGPQFIFQYYEEEERQRGNFPDRFSGHQFPNYSSELNVNALLLGDSALYLCASSPDRGRGGGFYGYTFGSGTRLTVV.

CDR3 loop: CASSSGLGLGNQPQHF. In DNA form, the CDR3 reads TGTGCCAGCAGCTCGGGACTGGGGTTGGGCAATCAGCCCCAGCATTTT. This chain connects TRBV7-2 to TRBJ1-5; D is possibly TRBD1 (5 bases). V was shortened by 4 bases and J by 2 bases, with 15 bases between the two germline ends. The CDR3 totals 16 residues. In germline, CDR1 is SGHTA, CDR2 FQGNSA.

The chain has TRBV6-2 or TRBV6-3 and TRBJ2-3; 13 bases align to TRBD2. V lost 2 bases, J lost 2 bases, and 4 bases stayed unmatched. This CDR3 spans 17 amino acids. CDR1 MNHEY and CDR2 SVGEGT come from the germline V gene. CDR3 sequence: CASSYKGLAGPTDTQYF. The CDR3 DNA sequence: TGTGCCAGCAGTTACAAGGGACTAGCGGGGCCCACAGATACGCAGTATTTT.

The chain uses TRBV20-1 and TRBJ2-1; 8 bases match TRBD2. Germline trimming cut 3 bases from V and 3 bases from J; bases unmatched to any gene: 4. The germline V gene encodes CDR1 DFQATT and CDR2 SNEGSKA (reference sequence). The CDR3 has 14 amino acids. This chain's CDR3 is CSASEAGGYNEQFF. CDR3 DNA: TGCAGTGCTAGTGAGGCGGGGGGCTACAATGAGCAGTTCTTC.

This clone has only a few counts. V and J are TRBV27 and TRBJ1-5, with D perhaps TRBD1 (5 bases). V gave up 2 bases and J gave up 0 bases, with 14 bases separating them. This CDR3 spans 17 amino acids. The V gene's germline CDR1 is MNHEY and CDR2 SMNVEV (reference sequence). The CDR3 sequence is CASSLRGRTNSNQPQHF. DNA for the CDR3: TGTGCCAGCAGTTTAAGGGGTCGGACTAATAGCAATCAGCCCCAGCATTTT.

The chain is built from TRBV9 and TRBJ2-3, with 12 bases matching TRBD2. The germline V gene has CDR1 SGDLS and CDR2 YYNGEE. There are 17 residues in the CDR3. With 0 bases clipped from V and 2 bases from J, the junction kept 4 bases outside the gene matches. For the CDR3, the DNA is TGTGCCAGCAGCGTAGGGGCTAGCGGGGGGGCCACAGATACGCAGTATTTT. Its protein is CASSVGASGGATDTQYF.

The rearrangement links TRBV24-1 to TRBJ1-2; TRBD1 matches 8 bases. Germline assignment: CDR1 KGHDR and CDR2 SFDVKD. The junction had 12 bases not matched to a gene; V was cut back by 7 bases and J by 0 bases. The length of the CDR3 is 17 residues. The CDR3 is CATSATGDPSANYGYTF. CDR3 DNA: TGTGCCACCAGCGCGACAGGGGATCCGTCTGCTAACTATGGCTACACCTTC.

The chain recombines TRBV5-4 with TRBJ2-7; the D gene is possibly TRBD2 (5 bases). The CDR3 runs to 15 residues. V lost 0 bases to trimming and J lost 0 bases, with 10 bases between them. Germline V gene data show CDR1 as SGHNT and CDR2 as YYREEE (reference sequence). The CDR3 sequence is CASSLAGGSSYEQYF. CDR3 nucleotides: TGTGCCAGCAGCTTGGCCGGAGGAAGCTCCTACGAGCAGTACTTC.

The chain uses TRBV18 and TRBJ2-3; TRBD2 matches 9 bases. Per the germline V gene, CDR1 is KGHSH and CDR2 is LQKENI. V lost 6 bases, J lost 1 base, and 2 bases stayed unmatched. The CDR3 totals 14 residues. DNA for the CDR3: TGTGCCAGCTCCAAGCGGGGGGGCACAGATACGCAGTATTTT. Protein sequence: CASSKRGGTDTQYF.

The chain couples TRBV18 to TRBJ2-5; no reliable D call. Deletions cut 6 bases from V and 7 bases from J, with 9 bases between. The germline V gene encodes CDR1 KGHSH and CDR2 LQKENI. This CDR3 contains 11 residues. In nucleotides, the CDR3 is TGTGCCAGCTCCCCGCACGGGACCCAGTACTTC. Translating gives CASSPHGTQYF. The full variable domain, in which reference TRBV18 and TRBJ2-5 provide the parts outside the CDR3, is NAGVMQNPRHLVRRRGQEARLRCSPMKGHSHVYWYRQLPEEGLKFMVYLQKENIIDESGMPKERFSAEFPKEGPSILRIQQVVRGDSAAYFCASSPHGTQYFGPGTRLLVL.

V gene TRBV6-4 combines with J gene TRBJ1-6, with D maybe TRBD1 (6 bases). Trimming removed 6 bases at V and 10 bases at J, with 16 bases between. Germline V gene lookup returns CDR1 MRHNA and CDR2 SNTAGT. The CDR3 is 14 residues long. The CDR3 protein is CASREGGGGSPLHF. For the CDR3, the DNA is TGTGCCAGCAGGGAGGGGGGGGGTGGCTCACCCCTCCACTTT.

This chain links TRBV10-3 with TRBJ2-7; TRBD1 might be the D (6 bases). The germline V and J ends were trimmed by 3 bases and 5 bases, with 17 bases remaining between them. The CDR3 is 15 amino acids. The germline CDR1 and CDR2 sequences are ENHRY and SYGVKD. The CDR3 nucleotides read TGTGCCATCAGTGAAGTGTCGGGGACACGGAACGAGCAGTACTTC. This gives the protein CAISEVSGTRNEQYF.

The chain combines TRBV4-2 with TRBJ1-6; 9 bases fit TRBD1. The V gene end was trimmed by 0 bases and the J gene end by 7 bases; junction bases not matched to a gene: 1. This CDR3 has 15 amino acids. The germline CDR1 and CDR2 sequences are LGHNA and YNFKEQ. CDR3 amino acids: CASSQETGGNSPLHF. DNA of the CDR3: TGTGCCAGCAGCCAAGAGACAGGGGGGAATTCACCCCTCCACTTT.

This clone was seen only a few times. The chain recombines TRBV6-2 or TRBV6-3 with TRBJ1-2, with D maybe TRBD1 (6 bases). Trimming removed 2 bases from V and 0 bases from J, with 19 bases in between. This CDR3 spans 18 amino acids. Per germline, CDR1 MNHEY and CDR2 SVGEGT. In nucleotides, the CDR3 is TGTGCCAGCAGTTACGGGGGCCGCCGGTCCCCTTCTAACTATGGCTACACCTTC. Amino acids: CASSYGGRRSPSNYGYTF.

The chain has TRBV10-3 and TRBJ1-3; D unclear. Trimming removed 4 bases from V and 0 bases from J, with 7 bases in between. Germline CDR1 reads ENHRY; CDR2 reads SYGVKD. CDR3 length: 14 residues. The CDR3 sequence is CAISVGASGNTIYF. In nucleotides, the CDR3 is TGTGCCATCAGTGTCGGAGCCTCTGGAAACACCATATATTTT.

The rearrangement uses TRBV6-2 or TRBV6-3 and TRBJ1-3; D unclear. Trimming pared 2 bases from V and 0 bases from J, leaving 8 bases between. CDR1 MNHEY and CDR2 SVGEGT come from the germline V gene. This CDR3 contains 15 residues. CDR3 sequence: CASSYGPNSGNTIYF. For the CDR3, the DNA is TGTGCCAGCAGTTACGGGCCGAACTCTGGAAACACCATATATTTT.

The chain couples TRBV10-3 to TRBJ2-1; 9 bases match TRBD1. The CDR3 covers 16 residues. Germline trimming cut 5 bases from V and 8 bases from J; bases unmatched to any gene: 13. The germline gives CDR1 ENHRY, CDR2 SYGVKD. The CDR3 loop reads CAISQPPGQGIDEQFF. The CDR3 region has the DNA TGTGCCATCAGTCAACCCCCGGGACAGGGTATAGATGAGCAGTTCTTC.

In DNA, the CDR3 is TGTGCCAGCAGCAAATCGGGAACCTACACCTTC. Its translation: CASSKSGTYTF. V usage is TRBV21-1 and J usage is TRBJ1-2. TRBV21-1 is a pseudogene segment. CDR3 size: 11 residues.

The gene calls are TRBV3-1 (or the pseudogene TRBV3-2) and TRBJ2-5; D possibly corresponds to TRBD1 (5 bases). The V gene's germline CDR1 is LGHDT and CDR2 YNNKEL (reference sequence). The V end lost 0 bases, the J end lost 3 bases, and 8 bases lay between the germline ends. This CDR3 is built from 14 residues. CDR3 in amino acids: CASSQEVGEETQYF. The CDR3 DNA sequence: TGTGCCAGCAGCCAAGAAGTAGGGGAAGAGACCCAGTACTTC.

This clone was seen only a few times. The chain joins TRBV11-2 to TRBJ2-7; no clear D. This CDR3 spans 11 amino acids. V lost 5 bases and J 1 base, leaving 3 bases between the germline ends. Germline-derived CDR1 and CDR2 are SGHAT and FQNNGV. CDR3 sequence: CASSQSYEQYF. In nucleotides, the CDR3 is TGTGCCAGCAGCCAATCCTACGAGCAGTACTTC.

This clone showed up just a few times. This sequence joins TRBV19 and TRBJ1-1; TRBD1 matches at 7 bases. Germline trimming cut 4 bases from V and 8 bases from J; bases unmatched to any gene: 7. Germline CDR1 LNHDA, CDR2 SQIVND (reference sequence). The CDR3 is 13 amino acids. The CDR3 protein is CASSTLPGQEAFF. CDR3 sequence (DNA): TGTGCCAGTAGTACCTTGCCGGGACAGGAAGCTTTCTTT.

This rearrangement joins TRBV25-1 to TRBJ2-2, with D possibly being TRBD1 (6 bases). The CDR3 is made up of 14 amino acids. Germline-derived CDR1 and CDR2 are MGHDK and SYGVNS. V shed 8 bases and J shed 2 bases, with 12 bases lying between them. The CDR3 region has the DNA TGTGCCAGCGGGACATTACTAAACACCGGGGAGCTGTTTTTT. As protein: CASGTLLNTGELFF.

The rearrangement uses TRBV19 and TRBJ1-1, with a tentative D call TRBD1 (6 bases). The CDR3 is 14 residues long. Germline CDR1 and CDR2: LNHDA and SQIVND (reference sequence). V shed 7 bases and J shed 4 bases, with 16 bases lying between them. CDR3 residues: CASKYGGSVTEAFF. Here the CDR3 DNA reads TGTGCCAGTAAGTATGGGGGCAGTGTCACTGAAGCTTTCTTT.

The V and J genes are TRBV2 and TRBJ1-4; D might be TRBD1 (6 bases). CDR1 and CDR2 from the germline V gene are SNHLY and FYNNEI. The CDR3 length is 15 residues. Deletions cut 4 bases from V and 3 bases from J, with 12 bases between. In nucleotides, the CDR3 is TGTGCCAGCAGTGGAGGGGGGGGCCCTAATGAAAAACTGTTTTTT. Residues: CASSGGGGPNEKLFF.

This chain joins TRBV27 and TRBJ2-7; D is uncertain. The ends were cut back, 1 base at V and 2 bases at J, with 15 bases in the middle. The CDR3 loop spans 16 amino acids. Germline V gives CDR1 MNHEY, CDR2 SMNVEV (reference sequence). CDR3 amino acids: CASSLLGRKTPYEQYF. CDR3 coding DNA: TGTGCCAGCAGTTTATTGGGCCGGAAAACACCCTACGAGCAGTACTTC.